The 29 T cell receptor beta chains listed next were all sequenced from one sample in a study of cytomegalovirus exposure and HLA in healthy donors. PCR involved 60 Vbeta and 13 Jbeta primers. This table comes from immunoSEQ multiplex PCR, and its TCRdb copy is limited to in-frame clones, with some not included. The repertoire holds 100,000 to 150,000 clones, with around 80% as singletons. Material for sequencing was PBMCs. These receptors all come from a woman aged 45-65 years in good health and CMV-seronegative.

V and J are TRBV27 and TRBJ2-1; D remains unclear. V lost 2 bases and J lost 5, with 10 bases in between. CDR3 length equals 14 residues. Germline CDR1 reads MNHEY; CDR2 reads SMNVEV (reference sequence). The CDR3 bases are TGTGCCAGCAGTTTACGCGATAGTAACAATGAGCAGTTCTTC. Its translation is CASSLRDSNNEQFF.

CDR3 sequence reads: CASSPGGAGWGQETQYF. DNA for the CDR3: TGCGCCAGCAGCCCTGGCGGGGCGGGCTGGGGCCAAGAGACCCAGTACTTC. This sequence joins TRBV5-1 and TRBJ2-5; weak D call: TRBD2 (6 bases). The CDR3 has 17 amino acids. CDR1 SGHRS and CDR2 YFSETQ come from the germline V gene. With 4 bases removed from V and 1 base from J, the gap between germline ends came to 20 bases.

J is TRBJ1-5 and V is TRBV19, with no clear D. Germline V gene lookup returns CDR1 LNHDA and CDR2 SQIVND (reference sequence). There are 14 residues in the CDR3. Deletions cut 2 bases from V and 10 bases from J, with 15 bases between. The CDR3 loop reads CASSITGRQIPQHF. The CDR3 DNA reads TGTGCCAGTAGTATAACCGGCAGGCAGATACCCCAGCATTTT.

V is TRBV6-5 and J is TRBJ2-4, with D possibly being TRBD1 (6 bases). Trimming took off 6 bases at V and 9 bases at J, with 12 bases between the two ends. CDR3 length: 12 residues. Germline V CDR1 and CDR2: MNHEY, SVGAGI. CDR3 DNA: TGTGCCAGCAGATCACAGGGTGGCATTCAGTACTTC. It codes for CASRSQGGIQYF.

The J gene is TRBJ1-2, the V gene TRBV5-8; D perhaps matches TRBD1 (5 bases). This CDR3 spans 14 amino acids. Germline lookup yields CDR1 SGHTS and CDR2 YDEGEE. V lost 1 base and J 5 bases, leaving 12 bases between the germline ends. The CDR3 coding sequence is TGTGCCAGCAGCTTGAGACAGCCGAATTATGGCTACACCTTC. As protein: CASSLRQPNYGYTF.

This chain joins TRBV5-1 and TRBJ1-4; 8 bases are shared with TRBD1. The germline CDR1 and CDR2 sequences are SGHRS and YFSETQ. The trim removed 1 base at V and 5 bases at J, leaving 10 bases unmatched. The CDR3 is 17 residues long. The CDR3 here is CASSLRAGYRGNEKLFF. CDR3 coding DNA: TGCGCCAGCAGCTTGAGAGCAGGTTACAGGGGGAATGAAAAACTGTTTTTT.

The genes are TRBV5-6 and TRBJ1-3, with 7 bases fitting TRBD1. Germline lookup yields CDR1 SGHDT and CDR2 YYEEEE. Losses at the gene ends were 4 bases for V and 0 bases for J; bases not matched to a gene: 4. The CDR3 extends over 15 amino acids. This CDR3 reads CASSGGTVSGNTIYF. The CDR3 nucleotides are TGTGCCAGCAGCGGGGGGACAGTCTCTGGAAACACCATATATTTT. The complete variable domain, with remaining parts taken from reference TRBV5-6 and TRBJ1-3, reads DAGVTQSPTHLIKTRGQQVTLRCSPKSGHDTVSWYQQALGQGPQFIFQYYEEEERQRGNFPDRFSGHQFPNYSSELNVNALLLGDSALYLCASSGGTVSGNTIYFGEGSWLTVV.

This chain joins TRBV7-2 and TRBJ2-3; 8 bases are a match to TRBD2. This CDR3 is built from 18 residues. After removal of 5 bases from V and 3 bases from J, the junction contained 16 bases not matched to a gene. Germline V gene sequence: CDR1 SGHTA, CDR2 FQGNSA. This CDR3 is CASSTLLPGLVPTDTQYF. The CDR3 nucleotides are TGTGCCAGCAGCACCCTACTACCGGGACTAGTTCCGACAGATACGCAGTATTTT.

CDR3 sequence reads: CASSAPDRGLTEAFF. The CDR3 DNA reads TGTGCCAGCAGTGCCCCGGACAGGGGGCTAACTGAAGCTTTCTTT. The chain links TRBV6-1 to TRBJ1-1, with 11 bases that match TRBD1. Germline loops: CDR1 MNHNS, CDR2 SASEGT. This CDR3 is 15 amino acids long. Trimming at V came to 4 bases and at J to 5 bases, leaving 6 bases not matched to a gene.

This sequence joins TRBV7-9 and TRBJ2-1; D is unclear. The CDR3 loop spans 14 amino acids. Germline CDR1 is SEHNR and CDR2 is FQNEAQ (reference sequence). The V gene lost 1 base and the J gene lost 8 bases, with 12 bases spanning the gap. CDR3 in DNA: TGTGCCAGCAGCTTAGGCAGATATGGTGATGAGCAGTTCTTC. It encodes CASSLGRYGDEQFF.

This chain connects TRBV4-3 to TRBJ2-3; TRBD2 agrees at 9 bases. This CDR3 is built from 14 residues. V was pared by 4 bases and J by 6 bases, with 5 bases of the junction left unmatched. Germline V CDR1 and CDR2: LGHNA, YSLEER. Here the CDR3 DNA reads TGCGCCAGCAGCCCCAGACTAGCGGCGGATACGCAGTATTTT. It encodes CASSPRLAADTQYF.

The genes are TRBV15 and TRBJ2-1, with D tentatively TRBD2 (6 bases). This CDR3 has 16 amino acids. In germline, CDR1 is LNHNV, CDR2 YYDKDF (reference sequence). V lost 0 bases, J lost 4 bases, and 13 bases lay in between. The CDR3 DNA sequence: TGTGCCACCAGCAGAGATCGCCTAGCGTCTTACAATGAGCAGTTCTTC. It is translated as CATSRDRLASYNEQFF.

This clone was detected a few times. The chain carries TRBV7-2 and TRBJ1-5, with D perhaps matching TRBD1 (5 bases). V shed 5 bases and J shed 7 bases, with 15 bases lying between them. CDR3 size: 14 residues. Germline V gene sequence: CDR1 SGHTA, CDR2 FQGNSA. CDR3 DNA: TGTGCCAGCAGCCCTACAGGCCTCGGGCAGCCCCAGCATTTT. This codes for CASSPTGLGQPQHF.

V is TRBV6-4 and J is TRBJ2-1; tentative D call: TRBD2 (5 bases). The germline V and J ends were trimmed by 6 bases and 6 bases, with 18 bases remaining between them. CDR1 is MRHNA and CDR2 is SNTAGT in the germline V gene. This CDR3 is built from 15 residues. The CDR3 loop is CASSPHGDPPNEQFF. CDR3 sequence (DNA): TGTGCCAGCAGCCCCCACGGGGATCCCCCCAATGAGCAGTTCTTC.

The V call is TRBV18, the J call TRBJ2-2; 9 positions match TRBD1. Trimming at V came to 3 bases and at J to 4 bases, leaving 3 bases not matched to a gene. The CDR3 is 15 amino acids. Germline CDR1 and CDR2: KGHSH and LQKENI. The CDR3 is CASSPDRGPTGELFF. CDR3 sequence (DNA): TGTGCCAGCTCACCGGACAGGGGTCCCACCGGGGAGCTGTTTTTT.

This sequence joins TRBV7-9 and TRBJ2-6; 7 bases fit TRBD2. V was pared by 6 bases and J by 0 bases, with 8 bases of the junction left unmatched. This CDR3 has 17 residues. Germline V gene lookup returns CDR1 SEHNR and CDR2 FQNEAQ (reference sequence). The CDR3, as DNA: TGTGCCAGCAGTCGTCCGGGAGGTATCTCTGGGGCCAACGTCCTGACTTTC. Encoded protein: CASSRPGGISGANVLTF.

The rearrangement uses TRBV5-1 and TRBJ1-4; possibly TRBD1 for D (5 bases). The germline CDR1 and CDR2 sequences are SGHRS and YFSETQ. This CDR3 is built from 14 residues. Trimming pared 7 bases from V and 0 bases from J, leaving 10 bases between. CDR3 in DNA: TGCGCCAGCGCAGGGCAGACAACTAATGAAAAACTGTTTTTT. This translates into CASAGQTTNEKLFF.

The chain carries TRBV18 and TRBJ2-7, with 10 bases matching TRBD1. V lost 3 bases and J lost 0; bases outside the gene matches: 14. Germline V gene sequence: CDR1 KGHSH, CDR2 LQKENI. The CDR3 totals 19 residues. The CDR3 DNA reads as TGTGCCAGCTCACCCCTGGGACAGGGGCGATTTGTAGGCTCCTACGAGCAGTACTTC. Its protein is CASSPLGQGRFVGSYEQYF.

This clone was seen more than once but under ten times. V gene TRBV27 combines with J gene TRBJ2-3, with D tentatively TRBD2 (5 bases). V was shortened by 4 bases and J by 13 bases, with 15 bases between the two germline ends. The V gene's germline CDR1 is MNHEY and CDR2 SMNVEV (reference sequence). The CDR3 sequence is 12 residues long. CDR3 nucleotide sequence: TGTGCCAGCAGTTGGGGAGACGGCGAAAAGTATTTT. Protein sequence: CASSWGDGEKYF.

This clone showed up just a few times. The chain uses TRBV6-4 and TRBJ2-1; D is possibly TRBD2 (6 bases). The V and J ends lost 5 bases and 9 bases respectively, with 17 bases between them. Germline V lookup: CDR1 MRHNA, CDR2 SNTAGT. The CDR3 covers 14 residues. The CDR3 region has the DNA TGTGCCAGCAGTCCACGGGGGAGTGAAAGTGAGCAGTTCTTC. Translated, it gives CASSPRGSESEQFF.

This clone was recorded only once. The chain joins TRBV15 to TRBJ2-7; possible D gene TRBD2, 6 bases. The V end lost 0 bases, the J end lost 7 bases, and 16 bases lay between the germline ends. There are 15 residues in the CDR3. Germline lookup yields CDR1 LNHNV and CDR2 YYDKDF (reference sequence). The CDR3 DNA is TGTGCCACCAGCAGAGACGCGGGGTTACTCGGGGAGCAGTACTTC. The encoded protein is CATSRDAGLLGEQYF.

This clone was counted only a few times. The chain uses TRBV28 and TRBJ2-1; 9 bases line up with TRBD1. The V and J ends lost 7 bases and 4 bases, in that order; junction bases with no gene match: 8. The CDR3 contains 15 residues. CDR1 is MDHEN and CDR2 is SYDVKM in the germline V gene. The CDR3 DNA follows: TGTGCCAGCACCGCTTGGACAGGGGTTTACAATGAGCAGTTCTTC. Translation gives CASTAWTGVYNEQFF.

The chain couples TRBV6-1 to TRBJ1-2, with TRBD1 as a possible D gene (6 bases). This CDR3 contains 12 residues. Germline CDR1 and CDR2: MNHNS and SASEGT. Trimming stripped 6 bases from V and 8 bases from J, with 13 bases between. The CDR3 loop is CASSENREGYTF. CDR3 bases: TGTGCCAGCAGCGAGAACAGGGAAGGCTACACCTTC.

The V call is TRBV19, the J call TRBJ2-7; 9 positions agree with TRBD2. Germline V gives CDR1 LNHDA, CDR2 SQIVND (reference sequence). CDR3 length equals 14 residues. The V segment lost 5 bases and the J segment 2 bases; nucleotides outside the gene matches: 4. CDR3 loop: CASSSLAGAYEQYF. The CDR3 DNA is TGTGCCAGTAGTTCCTTAGCGGGAGCCTACGAGCAGTACTTC.

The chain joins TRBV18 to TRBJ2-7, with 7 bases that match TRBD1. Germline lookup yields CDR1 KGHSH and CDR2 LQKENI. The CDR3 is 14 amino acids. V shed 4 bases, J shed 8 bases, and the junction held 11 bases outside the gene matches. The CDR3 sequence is CASSLPGTATQQYV. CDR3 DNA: TGTGCCAGCTCACTCCCAGGGACAGCAACCCAGCAGTACGTC.

CDR3 sequence reads: CASSQGLGASTDTQYF. In DNA form, the CDR3 reads TGTGCCAGCAGCCAAGGGTTGGGAGCTAGCACAGATACGCAGTATTTT. This chain links TRBV14 with TRBJ2-3, with a tentative D call TRBD2 (5 bases). There are 16 residues in the CDR3. V lost 1 base and J 0 bases, leaving 11 bases between the germline ends. From germline, CDR1 is SGHDN and CDR2 FVKESK.

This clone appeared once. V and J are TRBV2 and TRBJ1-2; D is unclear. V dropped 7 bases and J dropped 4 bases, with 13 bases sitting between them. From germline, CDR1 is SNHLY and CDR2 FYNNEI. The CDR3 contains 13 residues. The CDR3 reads CASTLASGYGYTF. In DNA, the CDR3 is TGTGCCAGCACCCTGGCCTCGGGCTATGGCTACACCTTC.

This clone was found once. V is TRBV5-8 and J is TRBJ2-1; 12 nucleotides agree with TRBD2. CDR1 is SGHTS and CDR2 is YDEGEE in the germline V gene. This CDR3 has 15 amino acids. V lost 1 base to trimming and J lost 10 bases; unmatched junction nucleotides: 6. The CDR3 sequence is CASSLKGLAGREQFF. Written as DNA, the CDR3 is TGTGCCAGCAGCTTGAAAGGACTAGCGGGACGGGAGCAGTTCTTC.

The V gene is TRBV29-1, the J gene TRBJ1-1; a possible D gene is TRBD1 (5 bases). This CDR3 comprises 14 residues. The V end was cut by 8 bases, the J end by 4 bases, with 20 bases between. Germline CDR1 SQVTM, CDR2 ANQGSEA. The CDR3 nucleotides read TGCAGCTCCAACGGCGCGGGGGGGGGCACTGAAGCTTTCTTT. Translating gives CSSNGAGGGTEAFF.